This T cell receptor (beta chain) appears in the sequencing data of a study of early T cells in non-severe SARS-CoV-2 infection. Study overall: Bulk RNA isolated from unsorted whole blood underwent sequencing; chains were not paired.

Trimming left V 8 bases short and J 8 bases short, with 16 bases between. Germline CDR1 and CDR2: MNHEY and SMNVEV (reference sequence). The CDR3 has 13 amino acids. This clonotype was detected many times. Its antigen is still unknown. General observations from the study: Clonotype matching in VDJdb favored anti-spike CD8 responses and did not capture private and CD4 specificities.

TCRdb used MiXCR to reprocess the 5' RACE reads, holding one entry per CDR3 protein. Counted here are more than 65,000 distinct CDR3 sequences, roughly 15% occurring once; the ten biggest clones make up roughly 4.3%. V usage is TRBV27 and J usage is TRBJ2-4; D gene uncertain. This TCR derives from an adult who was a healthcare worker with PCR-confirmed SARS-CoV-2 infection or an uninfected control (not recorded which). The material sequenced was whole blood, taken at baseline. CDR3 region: CASGMGNKDIQYF. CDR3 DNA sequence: TGTGCCAGCGGTATGGGAAATAAGGACATTCAGTACTTC.